Listed below are T cell receptor beta chains from one sample, sequenced in a study of cytomegalovirus exposure and HLA in healthy donors. Repertoires were generated with immunoSEQ multiplex PCR, while TCRdb's copy carries only in-frame clones and drops some. The top ten hold 3% to 4.5% of the sample, which has some 98,000 clones, about 83% seen once. The sequenced sample was PBMCs. The receptors come from a woman aged 30 to 39 in good health and CMV-seronegative. CDR3s include the opening cysteine and the closing phenylalanine or tryptophan.

v_gene	j_gene	CDR3aa
TRBV6-4	TRBJ2-2	CASRKAGVDTGELFF
TRBV28	TRBJ1-2	CASSPDSIYGYTF
TRBV7-2	TRBJ1-5	CASSPVGTMGSNQPQHF
TRBV5-1	TRBJ2-2	CASSLRFTGELFF
TRBV7-6	TRBJ2-2	CASSPWTSENTGELFF
TRBV7-9	TRBJ2-5	CASSATVPLFQETQYF
TRBV5-4	TRBJ1-2	CASSFARQGGYGYTF
TRBV28	TRBJ2-7	CASSAGGWLSPHEQYF
TRBV9	TRBJ2-5	CASSVAASKETQYF
TRBV11-2	TRBJ1-1	CASSLPGQGKLTEAFF
TRBV7-9	TRBJ2-3	CASRDRGIDTQYF
TRBV7-9	TRBJ1-2	CASSPTRTGVYGYTF
TRBV6-5	TRBJ2-5	CASRTAEETQYF
TRBV6-5	TRBJ2-2	CASKRDTNTGELFF
TRBV5-1	TRBJ1-1	CASTSVGGATEAFF
TRBV27	TRBJ1-1	CASSLAGQSEAFF
TRBV18	TRBJ2-7	CASSRDPGAYEQYF
TRBV5-1	TRBJ1-3	CASSSGTGVGNTIYF
TRBV19	TRBJ2-5	CASSIVAGHETQYF
TRBV29-1	TRBJ2-1	CSVEGGLSIDNEQFF
TRBV5-1	TRBJ2-2	CASSLMTSLTGELFF
TRBV5-4	TRBJ2-5	CASSLSGEGETQYF
TRBV5-1	TRBJ2-1	CASRDRVNEQFF
TRBV11-2	TRBJ1-2	CASSYPRTRGYTF
TRBV28	TRBJ2-6	CASSLRVTAGANVLTF
TRBV18	TRBJ1-4	CASSPRGEKLFF
TRBV5-1	TRBJ2-7	CASSFPSDEQYF